These T cell receptor beta chains were read from a single sample in a study of cytomegalovirus exposure and HLA in healthy donors. TCRdb's copy holds only in-frame clones and misses some; the assay was immunoSEQ multiplex PCR. The sample lists about 200,000 clones, roughly four fifths occurring once. The sample was PBMCs. The receptors were sampled from a woman between 40 and 50 years old in good health and CMV-seronegative. The CDR3 runs from the conserved cysteine through the conserved F or W. The D gene is left open where the match is weak. Clone size is given for some rows only: seen once, a few or many times, or a class if the clone is expanded.

TRBJ2-1 | - | TRBV5-1 | TRBD2 | 15 | CASSQTSGSRNEQFF | TGCGCCAGCAGCCAGACTAGCGGGAGTCGGAATGAGCAGTTCTTC
TRBJ1-5 | few | TRBV7-2 | TRBD1 | 15 | CASSTGGGGNQPQHF | TGTGCCAGCAGCACAGGGGGCGGTGGCAATCAGCCCCAGCATTTT
TRBJ2-7 | - | TRBV27 | - | 15 | CASSLLGQLLDEQYF | TGTGCCAGCAGTTTATTGGGGCAGCTACTGGACGAGCAGTACTTC
TRBJ1-1 | - | TRBV27 | - | 15 | CASSYAGYMNTEAFF | TGTGCCAGCAGTTATGCAGGATACATGAACACTGAAGCTTTCTTT
TRBJ1-2 | - | TRBV6-5 | - | 15 | CASKQGQTANYGYTF | TGTGCCAGCAAGCAGGGGCAAACTGCTAACTATGGCTACACCTTC
TRBJ2-1 | - | TRBV6-1 | TRBD2 | 19 | CASSEAGTSGGSSYNEQFF | TGTGCCAGCAGTGAAGCGGGGACTAGCGGGGGGTCCTCCTACAATGAGCAGTTCTTC
TRBJ1-1 | - | TRBV28 | TRBD1 | 16 | CASRYTTGAWNTEAFF | TGTGCCAGCAGATACACCACAGGGGCCTGGAACACTGAAGCTTTCTTT
TRBJ1-1 | few | TRBV30 | - | 14 | CAWGDPPGNTEAFF | TGTGCCTGGGGTGACCCCCCAGGGAACACTGAAGCTTTCTTT
TRBJ1-3 | - | TRBV9 | - | 16 | CASSVGVEEYWNTIYF | TGTGCCAGCAGCGTGGGTGTTGAGGAGTATTGGAACACCATATATTTT
TRBJ2-1 | - | TRBV19 | TRBD2 | 18 | CASSIERRGGALYNEQFF | TGTGCCAGTAGTATAGAGAGACGGGGAGGGGCCCTCTACAATGAGCAGTTCTTC
TRBJ2-3 | - | TRBV25-1 | - | 12 | CASSDEGDTQYF | TGTGCCAGCAGTGATGAGGGAGATACGCAGTATTTT
TRBJ2-2 | - | TRBV27 | - | 14 | CASSFGPNTGELFF | TGTGCCAGCAGTTTTGGGCCGAACACCGGGGAGCTGTTTTTT
TRBJ1-1 | - | TRBV18 | - | 18 | CASSPIAGFKSVRTEAFF | TGTGCCAGCTCACCAATAGCAGGGTTTAAATCTGTACGCACTGAAGCTTTCTTT
TRBJ2-7 | - | TRBV12-5 | TRBD1 | 14 | CASGLGQGAYEQYF | TGTGCTAGTGGTTTGGGACAGGGGGCTTACGAGCAGTACTTC
TRBJ1-1 | - | TRBV7-3 | TRBD1 | 15 | CASSSSGTGRTEAFF | TGTGCCAGCAGCTCAAGCGGGACAGGGAGAACTGAAGCTTTCTTT
TRBJ1-1 | - | TRBV6-6 | - | 14 | CASSPGNVGTEAFF | TGTGCCAGCAGTCCGGGGAATGTGGGCACTGAAGCTTTCTTT
TRBJ2-1 | - | TRBV28 | - | 16 | CASSPSAGPSYNEQFF | TGTGCCAGCAGTCCCTCAGCGGGCCCCTCCTACAATGAGCAGTTCTTC
TRBJ1-4 | - | TRBV10-3 | - | 15 | CAISDFGAGDEKLFF | TGTGCCATCAGTGATTTCGGGGCAGGGGATGAAAAACTGTTTTTT
TRBJ2-7 | once | TRBV2 | - | 14 | CASSDISSSYEQYF | TGTGCCAGCAGTGACATTTCCTCGTCCTACGAGCAGTACTTC
TRBJ1-2 | - | TRBV10-2 | - | 14 | CASRENQGGVGYTF | TGCGCCAGCAGAGAAAACCAAGGGGGGGTCGGCTACACCTTC
TRBJ2-6 | - | TRBV7-9 | - | 17 | CASSFRAGSSGANVLTF | TGTGCCAGCAGCTTCAGGGCCGGAAGCTCTGGGGCCAACGTCCTGACTTTC
TRBJ1-1 | few | TRBV6-6 | - | 14 | CASIRVGENTEAFF | TGTGCCAGCATTCGGGTCGGGGAGAACACTGAAGCTTTCTTT
TRBJ2-5 | - | TRBV7-9 | - | 16 | CASSLRGYEGAETQYF | TGTGCCAGCAGCTTACGGGGGTATGAGGGAGCAGAGACCCAGTACTTC
TRBJ2-1 | once | TRBV2 | - | 13 | CASSEERSGQQFF | TGTGCCAGCAGTGAAGAACGAAGCGGCCAGCAGTTCTTC
TRBJ2-3 | - | TRBV19 | - | 14 | CASSIGQLTDTQYF | TGTGCCAGTAGTATCGGACAGTTGACAGATACGCAGTATTTT
TRBJ1-1 | - | TRBV11-2 | - | 18 | CASSHLPGQRGLGPEAFF | TGTGCCAGCAGCCATTTACCGGGACAAAGGGGCCTCGGACCTGAAGCTTTCTTT
TRBJ2-6 | - | TRBV7-8 | - | 16 | CASSVRDRTGANVLTF | TGTGCCAGCAGCGTAAGAGACAGGACTGGGGCCAACGTCCTGACTTTC
TRBJ2-1 | few | TRBV5-1 | TRBD1 | 15 | CASSLVGTAYNEQFF | TGCGCCAGCAGCTTGGTTGGGACAGCTTACAATGAGCAGTTCTTC
TRBJ2-5 | - | TRBV7-9 | - | 17 | CSSSLGSGELTQETQYF | TGTTCCAGCAGCTTAGGGTCGGGAGAGCTGACCCAAGAGACCCAGTACTTC
TRBJ2-7 | few | TRBV7-9 | - | 12 | CASSPDTYAQYF | TGTGCCAGCAGCCCCGACACCTACGCGCAGTACTTC
TRBJ1-5 | - | TRBV2 | TRBD1 | 19 | CASSASIGLDRRMNQPQHF | TGTGCCAGCAGTGCTTCCATAGGCCTGGACAGGCGAATGAATCAGCCCCAGCATTTT
TRBJ1-1 | - | TRBV19 | - | 15 | CASSIDRGLNTEAFF | TGTGCCAGTAGTATAGATCGGGGATTGAACACTGAAGCTTTCTTT
TRBJ2-7 | - | TRBV9 | TRBD1 | 12 | CASGTDPYEQYF | TGTGCCAGCGGGACAGATCCCTACGAGCAGTACTTC
TRBJ2-2 | few | TRBV5-4 | TRBD2 | 16 | CASSVEGLANTGELFF | TGTGCCAGCAGCGTGGAGGGACTAGCGAACACCGGGGAGCTGTTTTTT
TRBJ2-1 | - | TRBV9 | TRBD2 | 15 | CASTQSGGTYNEQFF | TGTGCCAGCACCCAAAGCGGGGGTACCTACAATGAGCAGTTCTTC
TRBJ1-6 | - | TRBV6-6 | TRBD1 | 13 | CATRTGYNSPLHF | TGTGCCACCAGGACAGGGTATAATTCACCCCTCCACTTT
TRBJ2-7 | - | TRBV7-9 | TRBD1 | 15 | CASSSPRQGSYEQYF | TGTGCCAGCAGCTCCCCGAGACAGGGCTCCTACGAGCAGTACTTC
TRBJ2-7 | few | TRBV2 | TRBD1 | 13 | CASNRQGAYEQYF | TGTGCCAGCAATAGACAGGGGGCCTACGAGCAGTACTTC
TRBJ2-2 | - | TRBV27 | TRBD1 | 14 | CASSPGQGTGELFF | TGTGCCAGCAGTCCGGGACAGGGGACCGGGGAGCTGTTTTTT
TRBJ2-7 | - | TRBV6-1 | TRBD2 | 21 | CASSEAFIYVRSSGIFYEQYF | TGTGCCAGCAGTGAAGCGTTTATTTATGTAAGGTCTAGCGGGATATTCTACGAGCAGTACTTC
TRBJ2-1 | - | TRBV12-5 | - | 13 | CASGLGGTYEQFF | TGTGCTAGTGGTTTGGGCGGGACCTATGAGCAGTTCTTC